The clone carrying this T cell receptor beta chain was detected only a few times. The length of the CDR3 is 16 residues. V was clipped by 4 bases and J by 9 bases; unmatched bases: 10. Germline CDR1 is SGHRS and CDR2 is YFSETQ. This record belongs to a study of beta chain features in type 1 diabetes. The investigators reverse transcribed all of the isolated RNA, so they sequenced expressed TCRB transcripts. Generated by immunoSEQ multiplex PCR, the TCRdb table keeps only in-frame clones and is missing some. The repertoire holds about 40,000 clones, around 45% seen once, with 0.72% in the top ten. The J gene is TRBJ2-1, the V gene TRBV5-1; TRBD2 aligns across 13 bases. The receptor was derived from a woman aged 18-29 years in good health. The source material was central memory CD4+ T cells from blood. The CDR3 DNA reads as TGCGCCAGCAGCCTTAAACTAGCGGGAGGGCCCAGTGAGCAGTTCTTC. Residues: CASSLKLAGGPSEQFF. Filled out from reference TRBV5-1 and TRBJ2-1, the complete variable domain reads KAGVTQTPRYLIKTRGQQVTLSCSPISGHRSVSWYQQTPGQGLQFLFEYFSETQRNKGNFPGRFSGRQFSNSRSEMNVSTLELGDSALYLCASSLKLAGGPSEQFFGPGTRLTVL.